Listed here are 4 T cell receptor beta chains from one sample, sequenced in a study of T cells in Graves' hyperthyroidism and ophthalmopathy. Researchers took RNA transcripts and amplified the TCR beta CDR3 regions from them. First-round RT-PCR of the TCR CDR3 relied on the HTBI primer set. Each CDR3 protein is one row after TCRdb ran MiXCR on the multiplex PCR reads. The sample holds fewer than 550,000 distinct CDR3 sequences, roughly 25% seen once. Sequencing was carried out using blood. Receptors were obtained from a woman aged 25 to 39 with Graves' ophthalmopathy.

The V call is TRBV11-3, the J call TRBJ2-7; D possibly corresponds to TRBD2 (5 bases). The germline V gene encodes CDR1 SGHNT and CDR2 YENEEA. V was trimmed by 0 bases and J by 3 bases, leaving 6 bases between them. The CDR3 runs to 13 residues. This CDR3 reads CASSLEGDYEQYF. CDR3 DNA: TGTGCCAGCAGCTTAGAGGGAGACTACGAGCAGTACTTC. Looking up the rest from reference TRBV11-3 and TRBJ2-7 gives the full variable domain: EAGVVQSPRYKIIEKKQPVAFWCNPISGHNTLYWYLQNLGQGPELLIRYENEEAVDDSQLPKDRFSAERLKGVDSTLKIQPAELGDSAVYLCASSLEGDYEQYFGPGTRLTVT.

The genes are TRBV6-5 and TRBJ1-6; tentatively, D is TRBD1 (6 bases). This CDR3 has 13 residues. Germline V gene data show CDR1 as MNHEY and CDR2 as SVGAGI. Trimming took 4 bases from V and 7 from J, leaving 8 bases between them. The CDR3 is CASSSGANSPLHF. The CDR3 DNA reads TGTGCCAGCAGTTCGGGGGCCAATTCACCCCTCCACTTT.

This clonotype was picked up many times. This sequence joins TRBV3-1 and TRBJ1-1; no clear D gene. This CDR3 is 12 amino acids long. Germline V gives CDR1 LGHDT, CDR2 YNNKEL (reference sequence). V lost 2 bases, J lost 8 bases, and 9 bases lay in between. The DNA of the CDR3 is TGTGCCAGCAGCCAAAGTCGGTTAGAAGCTTTCTTT. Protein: CASSQSRLEAFF.

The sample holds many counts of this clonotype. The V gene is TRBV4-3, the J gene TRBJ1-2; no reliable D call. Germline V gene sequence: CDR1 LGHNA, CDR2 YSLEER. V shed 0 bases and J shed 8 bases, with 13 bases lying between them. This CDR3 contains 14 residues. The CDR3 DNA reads TGCGCCAGCAGCCAAGATCTAGGGTATCGGGGCTACACCTTC. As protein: CASSQDLGYRGYTF.